This T cell receptor beta chain was sequenced during a study of blood T cell repertoires in COVID-19. Whole-study context: The analysed material was cDNA or gDNA that came from T cells, B-cell-depleted T cells, or PBMCs.

Germline V gene lookup returns CDR1 SQVTM and CDR2 ANQGSEA. This CDR3 contains 14 residues. The V and J ends lost 2 bases and 9 bases respectively, with 17 bases between them. In the original processing: Amplifying reference gene primers gave estimates of nucleated cell counts. Sequencing used immunoSEQ multiplex PCR; TCRdb keeps in-frame clones, though not all of them. V and J calls and clone size follow that table, whereas D and trimming were derived from the DNA. The data show 200,000 to 250,000 clones, about 81% seen once. One Seattle source followed patients from active infection through their disease course.

The clonotype originates from a woman in her seventies with COVID-19, enrolled during active disease. Sequenced sample: peripheral blood. V gene TRBV29-1 combines with J gene TRBJ2-1; tentatively, D is TRBD1 (7 bases). The CDR3 DNA reads TGCAGCGTTGAACGTTTAGGCGGGACAGCTGAGCAGTTCTTC. Translation gives CSVERLGGTAEQFF.